The 21 T cell receptor beta chains listed next were all sequenced from one sample in a study of T cells in Graves' hyperthyroidism and ophthalmopathy. Amplification of TCR beta CDR3 regions was performed using RNA transcripts as template. Researchers ran a first-round RT-PCR on the TCR CDR3 using the HTBI primer set. TCRdb reprocessed the multiplex PCR reads with MiXCR, giving one entry per CDR3 protein. In the table there are approximately 610,000 distinct CDR3 sequences, roughly 15% of which are singletons. The sequencing sample was made of blood. These TCRs come from a woman between 35 and 50 years old with Graves' ophthalmopathy.

Ten or more counts support this clonotype. At one boundary the junction diverges from the germline segment, which might be a read error. V usage is TRBV6-1 and J usage is TRBJ1-5, with D unclear. Germline lookup yields CDR1 MNHNS and CDR2 SASEGT. This CDR3 has 16 amino acids. CDR3 region: CASLDGVPIFNQPQHF. CDR3 DNA: TGTGCCAGCCTCGACGGAGTACCGATTTTCAATCAACCCCAGCATTTT.

This clonotype showed up many times. This chain uses TRBV7-2 with TRBJ2-7, with D possibly matching TRBD2 (5 bases). The CDR3 extends over 15 amino acids. CDR1 and CDR2 from the germline V gene are SGHTA and FQGNSA. V was pared by 5 bases and J by 1 base, with 15 bases between. The CDR3 region is CASSTSGLESYEQYF. The CDR3 bases are TGTGCCAGCAGCACAAGCGGCCTGGAATCCTACGAGCAGTACTTC.

This chain links TRBV6-5 with TRBJ1-3, with 7 bases matching TRBD1. Germline assignment: CDR1 MNHEY and CDR2 SVGAGI. V lost 0 bases to trimming and J lost 2 bases; unmatched junction nucleotides: 7. The CDR3 consists of 17 residues. DNA for the CDR3: TGTGCCAGCAGTTACTCCCGGGACAGTGGAACTGGAAACACCATATATTTT. Amino acids: CASSYSRDSGTGNTIYF.

This clonotype was seen many times. The chain is built from TRBV5-6 and TRBJ1-5; 7 bases match TRBD1. The length of the CDR3 is 15 residues. Unmatched junction bases numbered 13, after V lost 4 bases and J lost 9 bases. The germline V gene has CDR1 SGHDT and CDR2 YYEEEE. CDR3 loop: CASSRGQERFLPQHF. The CDR3 DNA reads TGTGCCAGCAGCAGAGGACAGGAAAGGTTTCTGCCCCAGCATTTT.

The chain employs TRBV5-1 and TRBJ2-7; D possibly corresponds to TRBD2 (5 bases). Germline V gene lookup returns CDR1 SGHRS and CDR2 YFSETQ. Trimming removed 3 bases from V and 2 bases from J, with 15 bases in between. The CDR3 extends over 15 amino acids. The CDR3 DNA reads TGCGCCAGCAGCTCGGTGACTACCCTTACCTACGAGCAGTACTTC. It codes for CASSSVTTLTYEQYF.

This chain joins TRBV6-1 and TRBJ1-2, with a possible D match to TRBD1 (6 bases). With 6 bases removed from V and 8 bases from J, the gap between germline ends came to 19 bases. The CDR3 consists of 14 residues. Germline lookup yields CDR1 MNHNS and CDR2 SASEGT. CDR3 nucleotides: TGTGCCAGCAGCCAAAGAGGGGGGCTGTACGGCTACACCTTC. Its protein is CASSQRGGLYGYTF.

The chain joins TRBV19 to TRBJ1-1; no reliable D call. The CDR3 spans 15 residues. Trimming pared 1 base from V and 3 bases from J, leaving 12 bases between. Germline V gene sequence: CDR1 LNHDA, CDR2 SQIVND (reference sequence). The CDR3 DNA reads TGTGCCAGTAGTATAGTTCACCAACGGGACACTGAAGCTTTCTTT. Protein: CASSIVHQRDTEAFF. Supplemented by reference TRBV19 and TRBJ1-1, the full variable domain reads DGGITQSPKYLFRKEGQNVTLSCEQNLNHDAMYWYRQDPGQGLRLIYYSQIVNDFQKGDIAEGYSVSREKKESFPLTVTSAQKNPTAFYLCASSIVHQRDTEAFFGQGTRLTVV.

The V call is TRBV30, the J call TRBJ1-1; D ambiguous. The V end was cut by 5 bases, the J end by 4 bases, with 11 bases between. CDR3 length equals 12 residues. Per the germline V gene, CDR1 is GTSNPN and CDR2 is SVGIG (reference sequence). CDR3 region: CAWGPGSTEAFF. CDR3 DNA: TGTGCCTGGGGGCCGGGTAGCACTGAAGCTTTCTTT.

In its sample, this clonotype was seen a few times. A much larger clone differs by one base, so this may be a read error. The chain links TRBV5-6 to TRBJ2-5, with D unresolved. The germline gives CDR1 SGHDT, CDR2 YYEEEE. This CDR3 has 12 amino acids. As DNA, the CDR3 is TGTGCCAGCAGCTCTTTTCGAGAGGCCCAGTACTTC. Amino acid sequence: CASSSFREAQYF.

The chain links TRBV7-2 to TRBJ2-7; TRBD2 agrees at 9 bases. The CDR3 is 15 residues long. Germline assignment: CDR1 SGHTA and CDR2 FQGNSA. J was trimmed by 6 bases and V by 5 bases; bases with no gene match: 11. CDR3 region: CASSQGLARSLEQYF. CDR3 nucleotide sequence: TGTGCCAGCAGCCAAGGACTAGCGCGCAGTCTCGAGCAGTACTTC.

This clonotype was seen repeatedly, ten times or more. A read error may produce the germline difference seen at one junction end. V gene TRBV7-9 combines with J gene TRBJ2-5; D uncertain. The CDR3 loop spans 12 amino acids. Germline CDR1 reads SEHNR; CDR2 reads FQNEAQ (reference sequence). The DNA of the CDR3 is TGTGCCAGCGGTAAAATCCAAGAGACCCAGTATTTC. This encodes CASGKIQETQYF.

This clonotype appeared many times. V gene TRBV30 combines with J gene TRBJ2-7, with 8 positions matching TRBD1. The CDR3 runs 13 residues. The V gene's germline CDR1 is GTSNPN and CDR2 SVGIG (reference sequence). J gave up 6 bases and V 3 bases, and 7 bases lay outside the gene matches. The CDR3 DNA reads TGTGCCTGGAGCCAGGGGGCAACTAGCGAGCAGTACTTC. Translation gives CAWSQGATSEQYF.

The genes are TRBV4-1 and TRBJ1-2, with TRBD1 identical over 11 bases. Germline CDR1 and CDR2: MGHRA and YSYEKL. The CDR3 is 16 residues long. Trimming at V came to 0 bases and at J to 4 bases, leaving 4 bases not matched to a gene. Here the CDR3 DNA reads TGCGCCAGCAGCCAAGAACCGGGACAGGGGGGCTATGGCTACACCTTC. Translating it yields CASSQEPGQGGYGYTF.

This clonotype was recorded at least ten times. This sequence joins TRBV28 and TRBJ1-2, with D tentatively TRBD1 (6 bases). Trimming removed 4 bases at V and 7 bases at J, with 22 bases between. Germline CDR1 and CDR2: MDHEN and SYDVKM. This CDR3 is 16 amino acids long. Here the CDR3 DNA reads TGTGCCAGCAGTTCCCACAGGGCTCCCTCCTTAGGTGGCTACACCTTC. Protein sequence: CASSSHRAPSLGGYTF.

This clonotype was seen repeatedly, ten times or more. This chain joins TRBV29-1 and TRBJ2-5; 7 bases fit TRBD2. This CDR3 has 15 residues. Trimming at V came to 4 bases and at J to 3 bases, leaving 11 bases not matched to a gene. Germline V lookup: CDR1 SQVTM, CDR2 ANQGSEA. The CDR3 protein is CSVGHDAGREETQYF. CDR3 nucleotide sequence: TGCAGCGTTGGGCACGATGCAGGGAGGGAAGAGACCCAGTACTTC.

This clonotype was counted many times. The chain combines TRBV12-3 or TRBV12-4 with TRBJ2-7; the match to TRBD2 covers 7 bases. The CDR3 has 13 residues. Trimming cost V 1 base and J 11 bases; bases outside gene matches: 8. The CDR3 DNA sequence: TGTGCCAGCAGTTTAGGGCGGGAGTCGATGGAGTACTTC. Its protein is CASSLGRESMEYF.

This clonotype came up many times. This chain's CDR3 is CASSPRTVSSYEQYF. The CDR3 nucleotides read TGTGCCAGCAGTCCCCGGACAGTGAGTTCCTACGAGCAGTACTTC. This rearrangement joins TRBV27 to TRBJ2-7; D might be TRBD1 (6 bases). The germline V and J ends were trimmed by 5 bases and 1 base, with 15 bases remaining between them. The CDR3 has 15 amino acids. The germline gives CDR1 MNHEY, CDR2 SMNVEV (reference sequence).

The chain recombines TRBV6-2 or TRBV6-3 with TRBJ1-2; weak D call: TRBD1 (5 bases). Germline V CDR1 and CDR2: MNHEY, SVGEGT. This CDR3 comprises 15 residues. V was pared by 0 bases and J by 3 bases, with 11 bases between. The CDR3 here is CASSYSRGMDYGYTF. The DNA for the CDR3 is TGTGCCAGCAGTTACTCGAGGGGAATGGACTATGGCTACACCTTC.

This clonotype was seen a few times. Without the conserved terminal phenylalanine or tryptophan, this CDR3 likely stems from a read error. CDR3 in amino acids: CAWSVVPGRTEAFL. The CDR3 DNA follows: TGTGCCTGGAGTGTGGTCCCCGGGAGGACTGAAGCTTTCCTT. The V gene is TRBV30, the J gene TRBJ1-1, with unresolved D. Germline CDR1 and CDR2: GTSNPN and SVGIG (reference sequence). The CDR3 extends over 14 amino acids. Trimming cost V 0 bases and J 5 bases, with 13 bases left between them.

This clonotype came up many times. The chain recombines TRBV19 with TRBJ1-2; 7 bases align to TRBD1. The CDR3 is 15 residues long. Germline loops: CDR1 LNHDA, CDR2 SQIVND (reference sequence). The DNA of the CDR3 is TGTGCGGCACGCGAACAGGGGATGGGTAACTATGGCTACACCTTC. It is translated as CAAREQGMGNYGYTF.

The V call is TRBV20-1, the J call TRBJ2-2, with a tentative D call TRBD1 (5 bases). Per the germline V gene, CDR1 is DFQATT and CDR2 is SNEGSKA (reference sequence). Trimming took off 4 bases at V and 7 bases at J, with 10 bases between the two ends. The CDR3 covers 12 residues. The CDR3 protein is CSATRQSGELFF. In DNA form, the CDR3 reads TGCAGTGCTACCCGACAGAGCGGGGAGCTGTTTTTT.